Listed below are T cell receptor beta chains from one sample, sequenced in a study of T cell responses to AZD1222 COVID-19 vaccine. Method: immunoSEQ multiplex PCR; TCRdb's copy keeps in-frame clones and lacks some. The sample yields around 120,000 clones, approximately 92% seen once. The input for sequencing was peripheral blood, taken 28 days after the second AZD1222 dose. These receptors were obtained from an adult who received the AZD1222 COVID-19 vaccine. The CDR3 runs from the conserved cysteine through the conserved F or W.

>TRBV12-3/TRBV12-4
CASSLAGVEQYF
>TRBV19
CASSMRGTANTGELFF
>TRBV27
CASSLSNPSAGSPLHF
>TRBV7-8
CASSRGQIYGYTF
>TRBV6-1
CASSVFSGYSNQPQHF
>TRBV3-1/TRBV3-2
CASSDATNEKLFF
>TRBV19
CASSIMEGLEQFF
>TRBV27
CASSFSRGDWGTEAFF
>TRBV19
CASMPPGEPYNEQFF
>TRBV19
CASSANRGRTEAFF
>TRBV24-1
CATSDEGTSGYYEQYF
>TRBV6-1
CASSERGPNTGELFF
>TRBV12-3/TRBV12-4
CASSLWTGGEQYF
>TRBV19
CASSIDQTGRSYNEQFF
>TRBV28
CASSLSTTGTEAFF
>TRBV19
CASNTKYSPLHF
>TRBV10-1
CASSESAQPQHF
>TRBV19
CASSTRGLAGEGGEQFF
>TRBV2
CASRGGQPGPNYGYTF
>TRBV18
CASSGTGNYGYTF
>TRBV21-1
CASSKALRDSLEKLFF
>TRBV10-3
CAILADSYEQYF
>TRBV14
CASSHSGGNEQFF
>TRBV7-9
CASSLIGPGNYGYTF
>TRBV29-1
CSVVDQGQGVNYGYTF
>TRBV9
CASSVGRSNTGELFF
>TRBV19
CASKPRSPRTGELFF
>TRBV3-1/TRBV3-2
CASSPLAGGDYNEQFF
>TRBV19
CASSLTGDLGNTIYF
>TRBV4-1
CASSQDSLYGYTF
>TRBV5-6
CASSSHTGSYGYTF
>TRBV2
CASSPQDRNNQPQHF
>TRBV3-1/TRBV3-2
CASRHGTGGEAFF
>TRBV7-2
CASSLSRGGLAPDTQYF
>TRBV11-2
CASSLGHGNTEAFF
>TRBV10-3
CAISESIQTGGQPQHF
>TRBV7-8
CASSGSGTVYGYTF
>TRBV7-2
CASSLGGPANQPQHF
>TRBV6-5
CASSQGARYGYTF
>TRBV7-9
CASSQGTQETQYF
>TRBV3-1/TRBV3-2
CASSDRVHTEAFF
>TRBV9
CASSVGFRGGQPQHF